These T cell receptor beta chains were read from a single sample in a study of regulatory dendritic cells for organ transplantation. Clones were sequenced by immunoSEQ multiplex PCR, and TCRdb holds only the in-frame ones, with some missing. The table records tens of thousands of clones, roughly 85% of them present only once. Sequencing input: naive CD8+ T cells from blood. The source is a human donor in good health. Each CDR3 is given with its conserved first and last residue. D genes are given only for firm matches. A clone size is listed for some rows: how often the clone was seen (once, few, many), or a class if it is expanded.

D: -
J: TRBJ1-4
V: TRBV9
size: -
DNA: TGTGCCAGCAGCCCCTCCGGGACATATGAAAAACTGTTTTTT
CDR3: CASSPSGTYEKLFF

D: -
J: TRBJ2-1
V: TRBV14
size: -
DNA: TGTGCCAGCAGCCAAGATGTGAAGGGGTGGTTGGGCTACAATGAGCAGTTCTTC
CDR3: CASSQDVKGWLGYNEQFF

D: -
J: TRBJ1-4
V: TRBV11-1
size: -
DNA: TGTGCCAGCAGCTTGGATCAAGGGGGACTAAATGAAAAACTGTTTTTT
CDR3: CASSLDQGGLNEKLFF

D: TRBD2
J: TRBJ2-7
V: TRBV7-2
size: once
DNA: TGTGCCAGCAGCTTAAACCTAGCGGGGACCTCCTACGAGCAGTACTTC
CDR3: CASSLNLAGTSYEQYF

D: TRBD1
J: TRBJ2-5
V: TRBV9
size: -
DNA: TGTGCCAGCAGCGTAGCCGGGACAGGGTCCCAAGAGACCCAGTACTTC
CDR3: CASSVAGTGSQETQYF

D: -
J: TRBJ1-1
V: TRBV6-5
size: -
DNA: TGTGCCAGCCTCGACCGGGGCACTGAAGCTTTCTTT
CDR3: CASLDRGTEAFF

D: TRBD2
J: TRBJ2-3
V: TRBV4-1
size: -
DNA: TGCGCCAGCAGCCAGTCGGGACTAGCGGGGGGGGTGGATACGCAGTATTTT
CDR3: CASSQSGLAGGVDTQYF

D: TRBD1
J: TRBJ2-7
V: TRBV5-1
size: -
DNA: TGCGCCAGCTCCTACGGACAGGGGAACTACGAGCAGTACTTC
CDR3: CASSYGQGNYEQYF

D: -
J: TRBJ2-1
V: TRBV12-2
size: -
DNA: TGTGCAAGTCGCTTAGCGCAAGAGGCGGGGGTATACAATGAGCAGTTCTTC
CDR3: CASRLAQEAGVYNEQFF

D: -
J: TRBJ1-6
V: TRBV9
size: few
DNA: TGTGCCAGCAGCGCGCCCTTGGGGGGAGGCAATTCACCCCTCCACTTT
CDR3: CASSAPLGGGNSPLHF

D: TRBD1
J: TRBJ2-3
V: TRBV9
size: -
DNA: TGTGCCAGCAGCGCCCGGGACAGGGGGCCCACAGATACGCAGTATTTT
CDR3: CASSARDRGPTDTQYF

D: TRBD2
J: TRBJ2-2
V: TRBV29-1
size: -
DNA: TGCAGCGTCCACACGGGACTAGAGAACACCGGGGAGCTGTTTTTT
CDR3: CSVHTGLENTGELFF

D: -
J: TRBJ2-7
V: TRBV5-1
size: -
DNA: TGCGCCAGCAGCCTCTCAGGGTTTCCTTTGAATTACGAGCAGTACTTC
CDR3: CASSLSGFPLNYEQYF

D: TRBD1
J: TRBJ2-7
V: TRBV11-2
size: once
DNA: TGTGCCAGCAGCTCAGGACAGGGGAAAGAGCAGTACTTC
CDR3: CASSSGQGKEQYF

D: -
J: TRBJ1-3
V: TRBV5-4
size: -
DNA: TGTGCCAGCAGCTTGGGAGCCCAAGACATGGCTGGAAACACCATATATTTT
CDR3: CASSLGAQDMAGNTIYF

D: -
J: TRBJ2-1
V: TRBV5-6
size: -
DNA: TGTGCCAGCAACCTAGGCGATGTCAGCTCCTACAATGAGCAGTTCTTC
CDR3: CASNLGDVSSYNEQFF

D: -
J: TRBJ1-1
V: TRBV7-9
size: -
DNA: TGTGCCAGCAGCTTGGGGGGGCTGAACACTGAAGCTTTCTTT
CDR3: CASSLGGLNTEAFF

D: TRBD1
J: TRBJ1-6
V: TRBV27
size: -
DNA: TGTGCCAGCAGTACTTCAGGGGGCTTTTCACCCCTCCACTTT
CDR3: CASSTSGGFSPLHF

D: -
J: TRBJ1-5
V: TRBV2
size: -
DNA: TGTGCCAGCAGTGAATACGAAGGACTGATCAATCAGCCCCAGCATTTT
CDR3: CASSEYEGLINQPQHF

D: TRBD1
J: TRBJ2-1
V: TRBV7-9
size: -
DNA: TGTGCCAGCAGCCCGCCCGTACAGGGGCCATGGGAGCAGTTCTTC
CDR3: CASSPPVQGPWEQFF

D: TRBD1
J: TRBJ1-1
V: TRBV13
size: -
DNA: TGTGCCAGTAACAGGGGCCCCAACACTGAAGCTTTCTTT
CDR3: CASNRGPNTEAFF

D: TRBD1
J: TRBJ2-1
V: TRBV7-9
size: -
DNA: TGTGCCAGCAGCTCGACAGGGGCCCCCTACAATGAGCAGTTCTTC
CDR3: CASSSTGAPYNEQFF

D: -
J: TRBJ2-5
V: TRBV5-6
size: -
DNA: TGTGCCAGCATCCTCGGAGGACAGCGCCAAGAGACCCAGTACTTC
CDR3: CASILGGQRQETQYF

D: -
J: TRBJ2-1
V: TRBV7-9
size: -
DNA: TGTGCCAGCAGCCCCAGGGGCACCTCAAATGAGCAGTTCTTC
CDR3: CASSPRGTSNEQFF

D: TRBD2
J: TRBJ2-7
V: TRBV13
size: -
DNA: TGTGCCAGCAGCGCACAACTAGCGGGGGCCTTCTCCTACGAGCAGTACTTC
CDR3: CASSAQLAGAFSYEQYF

D: -
J: TRBJ1-2
V: TRBV5-6
size: -
DNA: TGTGCCAGCAGCCGTCACAGGCCGTCGGATGGCTACACCTTC
CDR3: CASSRHRPSDGYTF

D: TRBD2
J: TRBJ2-5
V: TRBV7-2
size: -
DNA: TGTGCCAGCAGCTTAGTACAGACCCCGGGGGGCCAGTACTTC
CDR3: CASSLVQTPGGQYF

D: -
J: TRBJ1-1
V: TRBV9
size: -
DNA: TGTGCCAGCAGCGTAGATGGGGCAGCCCTAAGTGGGACTGAAGCTTTCTTT
CDR3: CASSVDGAALSGTEAFF